The 23 T cell receptor beta chains reported below all come from one sample, sequenced in a study of CD4 and CD8 cells across lung adenocarcinoma regions. TCRdb redid the calling of the PCR reads with MiXCR, one entry per CDR3 protein. The profile covers 13,000 or so distinct CDR3 sequences, with approximately 44% appearing a single time and roughly 17% taken by the ten largest. Sequenced material: CD4+ T cells from the center of a lung tumor. The receptors shown here come from a male donor with lung adenocarcinoma. The CD4 and CD8 labels of this study may be unreliable.

About this clonotype: One end of the junction fails to match germline, which may point to a read error. This rearrangement joins TRBV27 to TRBJ2-4, with D perhaps matching TRBD1 (6 bases). The CDR3 covers 14 residues. Germline-derived CDR1 and CDR2 are MNHEY and SMNVEV (reference sequence). This chain's CDR3 is CASWGLRAKNIQYF. CDR3 nucleotides: TGTGCCAGCTGGGGGCTGAGAGCCAAAAATATTCAGTATTTC.

There are many counts of this clonotype. J is TRBJ2-5 and V is TRBV10-3; possibly TRBD1 or TRBD2 for D (5 bases each). This CDR3 region has 14 residues. V shed 4 bases and J shed 5 bases, with 14 bases lying between them. Germline V gene sequence: CDR1 ENHRY, CDR2 SYGVKD. As DNA, the CDR3 is TGTGCCATCAGTGCGGGACGCCCCGCGGAGACCCAGTACTTC. Its translation: CAISAGRPAETQYF.

The V gene is TRBV6-1, the J gene TRBJ2-3; D might be TRBD1 or TRBD2, each matching 7 bases. CDR3 length: 15 residues. Looked up from germline, CDR1 is MNHNS and CDR2 is SASEGT. The CDR3 nucleotides are TGTGGCAGGGGGGGCGGTGGCCGGGACCTAGAGACGCAGTATTTT. It is translated as CGRGGGGRDLETQYF.

This clonotype has only a few counts. The chain recombines TRBV15 with TRBJ2-7; 8 bases agree with TRBD2. J was trimmed by 0 bases and V by 1 base; bases with no gene match: 5. The CDR3 is made up of 16 amino acids. Per the germline V gene, CDR1 is LNHNV and CDR2 is YYDKDF (reference sequence). CDR3 in DNA: TGTGCCACCAGCAGAGGCACTAGCGGAGTCTCCTACGAGCAGTACTTC. Translated, it gives CATSRGTSGVSYEQYF. Filled out from reference TRBV15 and TRBJ2-7, the complete variable domain reads DAMVIQNPRYQVTQFGKPVTLSCSQTLNHNVMYWYQQKSSQAPKLLFHYYDKDFNNEADTPDNFQSRRPNTSFCFLDIRSPGLGDTAMYLCATSRGTSGVSYEQYFGPGTRLTVT.

This clonotype has at least ten counts. The V and J genes are TRBV27 and TRBJ2-1; either TRBD1 or TRBD2 may fit D (5 bases each). Per germline, CDR1 MNHEY and CDR2 SMNVEV (reference sequence). The CDR3 runs 16 residues. V lost 4 bases and J lost 9, with 22 bases in between. CDR3 amino acids: CASSSMGVGYQGEQFF. CDR3 DNA sequence: TGTGCCAGCAGTTCGATGGGGGTAGGGTATCAGGGTGAGCAGTTCTTC.

In regard to this clonotype: Without the conserved terminal phenylalanine or tryptophan, this CDR3 likely stems from a read error. No DNA is shown, since the ends of the CDR3 on it are uncertain; the CDR3 is the one TCRdb lists. This chain links TRBV6-1 with TRBJ2-5; the table's D call TRBD2 went unverified against the DNA. Counting both end residues, the CDR3 totals 14 amino acids. CDR1 MNHNS and CDR2 SASEGT come from the germline V gene. CDR3 loop: CASRMTSSKRPSTS.

This clonotype is categorized as medium-sized. The rearrangement uses TRBV4-1 and TRBJ2-3; no reliable D call. The CDR3 runs 11 residues. Germline-derived CDR1 and CDR2 are MGHRA and YSYEKL. The V gene lost 3 bases and the J gene lost 3 bases, with 1 base spanning the gap. The CDR3, as DNA: TGCGCCAGCAGCCAGACAGATACGCAGTATTTT. Translation gives CASSQTDTQYF.

The sample holds many counts of this clonotype. The J gene is TRBJ2-5, the V gene TRBV4-1, with 10 bases fitting TRBD1. Near its end, the DNA agrees better with TRBJ2-7, so the J call may be wrong. CDR1 and CDR2 from the germline V gene are MGHRA and YSYEKL. The CDR3 contains 18 residues. The CDR3 reads CASSQDWDRGWEVDEQYF. The CDR3 coding sequence is TGCGCCAGCAGCCAAGATTGGGACAGGGGTTGGGAAGTCGACGAGCAGTACTTC.

This clonotype was counted ten times or more. The J gene is TRBJ2-1, the V gene TRBV20-1; 9 nucleotides agree with TRBD2. Germline V gene data show CDR1 as DFQATT and CDR2 as SNEGSKA (reference sequence). This CDR3 has 14 residues. Trimming cost V 7 bases and J 0 bases; bases outside gene matches: 4. CDR3 in DNA: TGCAGTGGAAGCGGGAGGTACTCCTACAATGAGCAGTTCTTC. Translating gives CSGSGRYSYNEQFF.

About this clonotype itself: This may stem from a read error, because a much larger clone lies one nucleotide away. CDR3 in amino acids: CASSDGPSLGEETQFF. DNA for the CDR3: TGTGCCAGCAGTGACGGACCCTCCCTGGGGGAAGAGACCCAGTTCTTC. The chain is built from TRBV6-1 and TRBJ2-1; D might be TRBD1 or TRBD2, each matching 5 bases. The V gene's germline CDR1 is MNHNS and CDR2 SASEGT. V dropped 3 bases and J dropped 13 bases, with 25 bases sitting between them. There are 16 residues in the CDR3.

Ten or more counts support this clonotype. V usage is TRBV10-1 and J usage is TRBJ2-3, with 7 bases aligning to TRBD2. Germline CDR1 WNHNN, CDR2 SYGVQD (reference sequence). The CDR3 has 16 residues. V dropped 3 bases and J dropped 6; count of bases not matched to a gene: 12. The CDR3 nucleotides read TGCGCCAGCAGTGACCGGTCGCTGGCGGGAGACGATACGCAGTATTTT. Translation gives CASSDRSLAGDDTQYF.

On this clonotype itself: Lacking the conserved final phenylalanine or tryptophan, this CDR3 likely reflects a read error. The V call is TRBV6-5, the J call TRBJ2-5; D is ambiguous. TRBJ2-1 explains the end of the DNA better; the J call may be wrong. Per germline, CDR1 MNHEY and CDR2 SVGAGI. This CDR3 is built from 13 residues. The CDR3 coding sequence is TGTGCCAGCAGTTACCCTGGGCGAAGGTCCCAGTTCTCG. The encoded protein is CASSYPGRRSQFS.

This clonotype has ten or more counts. This chain links TRBV6-5 with TRBJ1-5, with D possibly being TRBD1 (5 bases). CDR3 length: 16 residues. V lost 6 bases, J lost 5 bases, and 20 bases lay in between. CDR1 and CDR2 (germline): MNHEY, SVGAGI. Here the CDR3 DNA reads TGTGCCAGCAGCTACATCAAGGGGACGGTTGATCAGCCCCAGCATTTT. Translation gives CASSYIKGTVDQPQHF.

The chain combines TRBV11-2 with TRBJ1-1; D not resolved. The CDR3 runs to 13 residues. From germline, CDR1 is SGHAT and CDR2 FQNNGV. V lost 5 bases to trimming and J lost 0 bases, with 7 bases between them. The CDR3 loop is CASSPTLNTEAFF. The CDR3 nucleotides read TGTGCCAGCAGCCCTACCTTGAACACTGAAGCTTTCTTT.

The gene calls are TRBV7-2 and TRBJ1-2, with 9 bases matching TRBD1. V gave up 5 bases and J gave up 0 bases; unmatched junction bases: 4. This CDR3 is built from 15 residues. CDR1 and CDR2 (germline): SGHTA, FQGNSA. This chain's CDR3 is CASSGRDRANYGYTF. In DNA form, the CDR3 reads TGTGCCAGCAGCGGAAGGGACAGGGCTAACTATGGCTACACCTTC.

At least ten counts were recorded for this clonotype. V is TRBV14 and J is TRBJ2-1; the match to TRBD1 covers 8 bases. V gave up 2 bases and J gave up 1 base; unmatched junction bases: 7. Per germline, CDR1 SGHDN and CDR2 FVKESK. The CDR3 has 17 amino acids. The CDR3, as DNA: TGTGCCAGCAGCCAATCGACAGGGGCGGGTTCCTACAATGAGCAGTTCTTC. Translated, it gives CASSQSTGAGSYNEQFF.

This chain links TRBV4-1 with TRBJ2-1; 7 nucleotides line up with TRBD1. The CDR3 consists of 16 residues. CDR1 is MGHRA and CDR2 is YSYEKL in the germline V gene. The trim removed 4 bases at V and 2 bases at J, leaving 8 bases unmatched. The CDR3 sequence is CASSRTDRAPYNEQFF. For the CDR3, the DNA is TGCGCCAGCAGCCGTACCGACAGGGCCCCCTACAATGAGCAGTTCTTC.

As DNA, the CDR3 is TGTGCCAGCAGTTTACGAGGGTACACCGGGGAGCTGTTTTTT. This translates into CASSLRGYTGELFF. The genes are TRBV27 and TRBJ2-2; possible D gene TRBD2, 5 bases. V lost 2 bases and J 3 bases, leaving 7 bases between the germline ends. In germline, CDR1 is MNHEY, CDR2 SMNVEV (reference sequence). CDR3 size: 14 residues.

This chain joins TRBV12-3 or TRBV12-4 and TRBJ2-3; weak D call: TRBD1 (6 bases). The CDR3 has 17 amino acids. V shed 6 bases and J shed 5 bases, with 24 bases lying between them. CDR3 residues: CASSQPTQGGSGDTQYF. The CDR3 region has the DNA TGTGCCAGCAGCCAGCCAACACAAGGGGGTTCTGGAGATACGCAGTATTTT.

By share, this clonotype ranks as medium-sized (0.01 to 0.1%). J is TRBJ2-7 and V is TRBV6-5, with D uncertain. The CDR3 runs 13 residues. Trimming stripped 6 bases from V and 0 bases from J, with 9 bases between. CDR1 and CDR2 from the germline V gene are MNHEY and SVGAGI. The CDR3 here is CASSTPTSYEQYF. The DNA of the CDR3 is TGTGCCAGCAGCACCCCGACCTCCTACGAGCAGTACTTC.

The table lists this clonotype with a few counts. The chain combines TRBV7-2 with TRBJ2-3; weak D call: TRBD1 (6 bases). Germline V lookup: CDR1 SGHTA, CDR2 FQGNSA. The CDR3 covers 14 residues. Trimming stripped 3 bases from V and 4 bases from J, with 11 bases between. The CDR3 reads CASSLRQDSDTQYF. For the CDR3, the DNA is TGTGCCAGCAGCTTGAGACAGGACTCAGATACGCAGTATTTT.

There are many counts of this clonotype. This chain uses TRBV7-8 with TRBJ2-1, with 12 nucleotides matching TRBD2. Germline CDR1 is SGHVS and CDR2 is FQNEAQ. Trimming at V came to 5 bases and at J to 9 bases, leaving 8 bases not matched to a gene. The CDR3 runs to 15 residues. The CDR3 DNA follows: TGTGCCAGCAGCGCTACTAGCGGGAGGTTTTCTGAGCAGTTCTTC. Its protein product is CASSATSGRFSEQFF.

The chain joins TRBV3-1 to TRBJ2-1, with D perhaps TRBD2 (5 bases). Germline V gene sequence: CDR1 LGHDT, CDR2 YNNKEL (reference sequence). There are 14 residues in the CDR3. Trimming stripped 2 bases from V and 5 bases from J, with 10 bases between. In DNA form, the CDR3 reads TGTGCCAGCAGCCAACTAGCAGAGAACAATGAGCAGTTCTTC. Its translation: CASSQLAENNEQFF.